This T cell receptor (beta chain) emerged from a study of control samples from healthy donors and cancer patients. Germline V gene sequence: CDR1 KGHSH, CDR2 LQKENI. CDR3 length: 13 amino acids. V was shortened by 2 bases and J by 6 bases, with 11 bases between the two germline ends. Data came from immunoSEQ multiplex PCR; TCRdb stores just in-frame clones and leaves some out. The sample gives about 92,000 clones, more than 75% of which show up once; over 7.5% is in the top ten. The chain employs TRBV18 and TRBJ2-7, with a possible D match to TRBD1 (5 bases). The sample comprised blood. The TCR sequence derives from a woman between 55 and 75 years old in good health. CDR3 loop: CASSPTGPGEQYF. CDR3 sequence (DNA): TGTGCCAGCTCACCAACAGGTCCTGGCGAGCAGTACTTC.